The clone carrying this T cell receptor beta chain was seen just once. The data were taken from a study of blood T cell repertoires in COVID-19. Across the study: Samples taken during acute and convalescent COVID-19 were collected in the United States, Italy and Spain.

In the source study's methods: It was from reference gene primer amplification that nucleated cell counts were estimated. The protocol was immunoSEQ multiplex PCR, while the TCRdb copy is restricted to in-frame clones and leaves out a portion. V, J and clone size are taken as reported in that table, and D and trimming were inferred from the DNA itself. The sample consists of approximately 68,000 clones, 86% of them appearing once. In germline, CDR1 is SGHTA, CDR2 FQGNSA. V was trimmed by 7 bases and J by 2 bases, leaving 9 bases between them. The CDR3 contains 13 residues. Sample: peripheral blood. The rearrangement links TRBV7-2 to TRBJ1-3; the D gene is possibly TRBD1 (6 bases). The clonotype was recovered from a middle-aged man with active COVID-19. The CDR3 loop reads CASTTGTGNTIYF. CDR3 sequence (DNA): TGTGCCAGCACCACAGGGACTGGAAACACCATATATTTT.